The count of the clone carrying this T cell receptor (beta chain) is one. The antigen remains undetermined. This record comes from a study of CD4 T cells in relation to SARS-CoV-2 and coronaviruses. V lost 2 bases and J lost 6, with 11 bases in between. This CDR3 has 14 residues. CDR1 is KGHSH and CDR2 is LQKENI in the germline V gene. Study-level findings and limits: Each donor contributed either pre-pandemic or post-infection samples, not both.

Assay: immunoSEQ multiplex PCR; the TCRdb copy retains only in-frame clones and omits some. The table records around 18,000 clones, over 65% of them present only once. Before the COVID-19 pandemic, during about 2010-2018, CD4+ T cells were taken from unexposed donors. After approximately ten days of culture, CD4+ T cells were isolated. Each well had around 2.2 million PBMCs in around 5% human AB serum with IL-2. Half the medium was replaced with IL-2 medium on days 3 and 7. The origin of this receptor is a human donor in good health. Sequenced: CD4+ T cells from PBMCs, cultured in vitro. This sequence joins TRBV18 and TRBJ2-1; a weak D match, TRBD2 (5 bases). The CDR3 region is CASSPVLEGNEQFF. As DNA, the CDR3 is TGTGCCAGCTCACCAGTACTAGAGGGCAATGAGCAGTTCTTC. Combining the CDR3 with reference TRBV18 and TRBJ2-1 gives the whole variable domain NAGVMQNPRHLVRRRGQEARLRCSPMKGHSHVYWYRQLPEEGLKFMVYLQKENIIDESGMPKERFSAEFPKEGPSILRIQQVVRGDSAAYFCASSPVLEGNEQFFGPGTRLTVL.